The clone carrying this T cell receptor beta chain has a handful of counts. This entry comes from a study of blood T cell repertoires in COVID-19. Study-level background: Researchers got acute and convalescent COVID-19 samples from the United States, Italy and Spain. T cells, B-cell-depleted T cells, or PBMCs supplied cDNA or gDNA.

Germline assignment: CDR1 SQVTM and CDR2 ANQGSEA. With 5 bases removed from V and 5 bases from J, the gap between germline ends came to 12 bases. The CDR3 extends over 12 amino acids. In the authors' methods: How many nucleated cells were present was estimated from reference gene primer amplification. Clones were read by immunoSEQ multiplex PCR, and TCRdb kept only the in-frame ones, dropping some. The DNA gave D and trimming, while V, J and clone size come from that table. The sample records approximately 100,000 clones, approximately 88% being singletons. The chain combines TRBV29-1 with TRBJ1-2; D unclear. This sequence originates from a human donor in a cohort sampled during active COVID-19. Material for sequencing was peripheral blood. In DNA, the CDR3 is TGCAGCGTTAGCCTTTTCTTATATGGCTACACCTTC. Translation: CSVSLFLYGYTF.